Below are 3 T cell receptor beta chains sequenced from a single sample in a study of T cell responses to AZD1222 COVID-19 vaccine. Measured with immunoSEQ multiplex PCR; TCRdb has only the in-frame clones, and not every one. The data show just over 150,000 clones, roughly nine tenths seen once. The sample was peripheral blood, taken 28 days after the second AZD1222 dose. These receptors all come from an adult who received the AZD1222 COVID-19 vaccine.

The rearrangement links TRBV11-2 to TRBJ2-6; weak D call: TRBD1 (6 bases). CDR1 is SGHAT and CDR2 is FQNNGV in the germline V gene. The CDR3 length is 18 residues. V was shortened by 5 bases and J by 0 bases, with 17 bases between the two germline ends. CDR3: CASSDKQGPSSGANVLTF. The CDR3 DNA sequence: TGTGCCAGCAGCGACAAACAGGGTCCGAGCTCTGGGGCCAACGTCCTGACTTTC.

The rearrangement joins TRBV10-2 to TRBJ2-5; 11 bases map to TRBD2. The ends lost 6 bases at V and 3 bases at J; junction bases unmatched: 6. The CDR3 consists of 15 residues. The V gene's germline CDR1 is WSHSY and CDR2 SAAADI. In DNA, the CDR3 is TGCGCCAGCAGAGACGGGACTAGCGGTAAAGAGACCCAGTACTTC. Its protein is CASRDGTSGKETQYF.

The genes are TRBV4-1 and TRBJ2-1; 8 nucleotides match TRBD2. There are 14 residues in the CDR3. The trim removed 8 bases at V and 8 bases at J, leaving 11 bases unmatched. Per germline, CDR1 MGHRA and CDR2 YSYEKL. CDR3 nucleotide sequence: TGCGCCAGCCGCCGACGGGAGGGCCTCGATGAGCAGTTCTTC. It translates to CASRRREGLDEQFF.